This entry describes one T cell receptor (beta chain). The V gene lost 0 bases and the J gene lost 7 bases, with 12 bases spanning the gap. The CDR3 has 14 amino acids. CDR1 and CDR2 (germline): MGHRA, YSYEKL. This record belongs to a study of blood T cell repertoires in COVID-19. Clones were sequenced by immunoSEQ multiplex PCR, and TCRdb holds only the in-frame ones, with some missing. Of just over 350,000 clones listed, less than 90% are singletons. The specimen was peripheral blood. This chain links TRBV4-1 with TRBJ1-1; D is unresolved. This TCR was sampled from a woman aged 55-69 years with COVID-19, enrolled during active disease. The DNA of the CDR3 is TGCGCCAGCAGCCAAGAGTCAATTTACAGTGAAGCTTTCTTT. Translated: CASSQESIYSEAFF.